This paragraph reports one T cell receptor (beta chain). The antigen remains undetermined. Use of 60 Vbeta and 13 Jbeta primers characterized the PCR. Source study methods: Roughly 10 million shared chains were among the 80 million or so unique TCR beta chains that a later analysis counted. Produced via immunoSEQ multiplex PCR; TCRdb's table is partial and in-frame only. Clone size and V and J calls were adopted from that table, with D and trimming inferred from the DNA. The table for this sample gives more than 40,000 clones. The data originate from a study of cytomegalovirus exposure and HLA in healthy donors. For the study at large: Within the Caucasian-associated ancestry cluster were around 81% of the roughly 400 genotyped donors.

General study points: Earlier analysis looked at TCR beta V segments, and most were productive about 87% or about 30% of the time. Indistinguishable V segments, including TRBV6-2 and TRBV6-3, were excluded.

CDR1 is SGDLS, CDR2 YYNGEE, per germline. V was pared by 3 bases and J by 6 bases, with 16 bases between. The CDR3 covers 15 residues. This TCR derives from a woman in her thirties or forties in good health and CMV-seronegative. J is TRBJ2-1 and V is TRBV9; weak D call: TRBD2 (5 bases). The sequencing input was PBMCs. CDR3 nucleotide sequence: TGTGCCAGCAGCGGGCAATTAGCGAGTTTCAATGAGCAGTTCTTC. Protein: CASSGQLASFNEQFF.